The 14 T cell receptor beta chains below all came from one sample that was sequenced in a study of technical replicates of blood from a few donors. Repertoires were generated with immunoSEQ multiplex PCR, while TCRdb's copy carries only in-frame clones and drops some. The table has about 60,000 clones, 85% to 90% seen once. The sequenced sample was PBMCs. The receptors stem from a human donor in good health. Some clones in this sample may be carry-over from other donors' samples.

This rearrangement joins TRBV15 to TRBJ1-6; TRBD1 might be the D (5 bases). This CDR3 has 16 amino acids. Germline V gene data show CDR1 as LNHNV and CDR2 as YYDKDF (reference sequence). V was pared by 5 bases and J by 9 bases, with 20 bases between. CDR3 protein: CATSSSDRDAPSPLHF. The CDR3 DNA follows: TGTGCCACCAGCTCAAGCGACAGAGACGCTCCTTCACCCCTCCACTTT. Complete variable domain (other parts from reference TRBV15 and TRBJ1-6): DAMVIQNPRYQVTQFGKPVTLSCSQTLNHNVMYWYQQKSSQAPKLLFHYYDKDFNNEADTPDNFQSRRPNTSFCFLDIRSPGLGDTAMYLCATSSSDRDAPSPLHFGNGTRLTVT.

CDR3 region: CASSYGQGVGYTF. The CDR3 coding sequence is TGTGCCAGCAGTTACGGACAGGGGGTTGGCTACACCTTC. This chain links TRBV6-5 with TRBJ1-2; 10 nucleotides agree with TRBD1. The CDR3 sequence is 13 residues long. CDR1 MNHEY and CDR2 SVGAGI come from the germline V gene. The J segment lost 7 bases and the V segment lost 2 bases, leaving 1 base of the junction unmatched.

The CDR3: CASSLATNTGELFF. As DNA, the CDR3 is TGTGCCAGCAGCCTGGCCACGAACACCGGGGAGCTGTTTTTT. The rearrangement uses TRBV7-2 and TRBJ2-2; D unresolved. With 5 bases removed from V and 0 bases from J, the gap between germline ends came to 7 bases. CDR3 length equals 14 residues. Germline CDR1 is SGHTA and CDR2 is FQGNSA.

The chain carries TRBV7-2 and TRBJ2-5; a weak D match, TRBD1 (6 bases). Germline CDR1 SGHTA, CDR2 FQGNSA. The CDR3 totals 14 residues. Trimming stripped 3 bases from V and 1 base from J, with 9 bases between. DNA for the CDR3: TGTGCCAGCAGCTTGGCAGGGGCCCAAGAGACCCAGTACTTC. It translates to CASSLAGAQETQYF. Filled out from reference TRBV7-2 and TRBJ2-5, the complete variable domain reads GAGVSQSPSNKVTEKGKDVELRCDPISGHTALYWYRQSLGQGLEFLIYFQGNSAPDKSGLPSDRFSAERTGGSVSTLTIQRTQQEDSAVYLCASSLAGAQETQYFGPGTRLLVL.

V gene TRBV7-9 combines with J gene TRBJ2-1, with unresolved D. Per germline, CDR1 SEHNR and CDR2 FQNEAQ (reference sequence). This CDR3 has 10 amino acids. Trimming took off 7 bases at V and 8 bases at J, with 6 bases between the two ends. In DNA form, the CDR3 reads TGTGCCAGCAACGTAGATGAGCAGTTCTTC. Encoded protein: CASNVDEQFF.

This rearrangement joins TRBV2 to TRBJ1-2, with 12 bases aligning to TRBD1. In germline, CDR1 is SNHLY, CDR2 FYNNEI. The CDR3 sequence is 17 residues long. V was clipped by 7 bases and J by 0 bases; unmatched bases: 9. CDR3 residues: CASIRGGTGGTNYGYTF. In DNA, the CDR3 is TGTGCCAGCATTCGAGGGGGGACAGGGGGCACTAACTATGGCTACACCTTC. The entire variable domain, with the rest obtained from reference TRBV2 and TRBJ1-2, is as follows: EPEVTQTPSHQVTQMGQEVILRCVPISNHLYFYWYRQILGQKVEFLVSFYNNEISEKSEIFDDQFSVERPDGSNFTLKIRSTKLEDSAMYFCASIRGGTGGTNYGYTFGSGTRLTVV.

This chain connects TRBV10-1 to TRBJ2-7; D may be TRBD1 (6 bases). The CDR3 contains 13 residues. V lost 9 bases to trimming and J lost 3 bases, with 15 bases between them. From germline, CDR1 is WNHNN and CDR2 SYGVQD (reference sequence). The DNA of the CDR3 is TGCGCCAGTCCCCGGGACACGGACTACGAGCAGTACTTC. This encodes CASPRDTDYEQYF.

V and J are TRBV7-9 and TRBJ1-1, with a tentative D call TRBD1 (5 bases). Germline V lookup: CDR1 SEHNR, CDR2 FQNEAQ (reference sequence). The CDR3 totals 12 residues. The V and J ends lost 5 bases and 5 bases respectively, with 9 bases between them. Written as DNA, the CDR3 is TGTGCCAGCAGCCACGGGGGTACTGAAGCTTTCTTT. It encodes CASSHGGTEAFF. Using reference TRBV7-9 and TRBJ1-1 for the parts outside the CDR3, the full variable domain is DTGVSQNPRHKITKRGQNVTFRCDPISEHNRLYWYRQTLGQGPEFLTYFQNEAQLEKSRLLSDRFSAERPKGSFSTLEIQRTEQGDSAMYLCASSHGGTEAFFGQGTRLTVV.

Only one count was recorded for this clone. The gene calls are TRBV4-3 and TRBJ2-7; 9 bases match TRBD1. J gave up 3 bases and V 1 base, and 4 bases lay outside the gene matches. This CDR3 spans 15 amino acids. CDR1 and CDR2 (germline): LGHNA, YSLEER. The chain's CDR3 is CASSQAPGQGYEQYF. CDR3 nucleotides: TGCGCCAGCAGCCAAGCTCCGGGACAGGGCTACGAGCAGTACTTC.

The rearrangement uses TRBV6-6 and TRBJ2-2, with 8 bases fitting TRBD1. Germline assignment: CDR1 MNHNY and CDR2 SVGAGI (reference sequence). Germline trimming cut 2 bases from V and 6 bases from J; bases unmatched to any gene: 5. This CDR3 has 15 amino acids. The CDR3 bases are TGTGCCAGCAGTTACCCCAGGGGGCGATCCGGGGAGCTGTTTTTT. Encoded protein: CASSYPRGRSGELFF.

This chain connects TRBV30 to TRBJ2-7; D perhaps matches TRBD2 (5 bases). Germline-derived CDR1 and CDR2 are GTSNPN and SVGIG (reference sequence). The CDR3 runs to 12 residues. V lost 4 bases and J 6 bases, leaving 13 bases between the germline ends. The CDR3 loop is CAWTFRRGEQYF. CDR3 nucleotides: TGTGCCTGGACTTTCCGACGGGGCGAGCAGTACTTC. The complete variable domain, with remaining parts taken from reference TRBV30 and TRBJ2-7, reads SQTIHQWPATLVQPVGSPLSLECTVEGTSNPNLYWYRQAAGRGLQLLFYSVGIGQISSEVPQNLSASRPQDRQFILSSKKLLLSDSGFYLCAWTFRRGEQYFGPGTRLTVT.

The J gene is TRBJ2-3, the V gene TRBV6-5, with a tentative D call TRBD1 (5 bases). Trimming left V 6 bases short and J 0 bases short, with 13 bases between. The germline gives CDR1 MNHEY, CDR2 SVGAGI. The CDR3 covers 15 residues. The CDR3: CASSQDRPSTDTQYF. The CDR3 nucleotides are TGTGCCAGCAGCCAAGACAGACCTAGCACAGATACGCAGTATTTT.

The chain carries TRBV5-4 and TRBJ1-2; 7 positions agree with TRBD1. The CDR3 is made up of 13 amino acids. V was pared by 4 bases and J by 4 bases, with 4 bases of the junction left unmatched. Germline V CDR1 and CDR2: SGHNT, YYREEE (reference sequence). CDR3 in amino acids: CASSPGTVYGYTF. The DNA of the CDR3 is TGTGCCAGCAGCCCGGGGACAGTCTATGGCTACACCTTC. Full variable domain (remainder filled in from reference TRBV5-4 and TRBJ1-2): ETGVTQSPTHLIKTRGQQVTLRCSSQSGHNTVSWYQQALGQGPQFIFQYYREEENGRGNFPPRFSGLQFPNYSSELNVNALELDDSALYLCASSPGTVYGYTFGSGTRLTVV.

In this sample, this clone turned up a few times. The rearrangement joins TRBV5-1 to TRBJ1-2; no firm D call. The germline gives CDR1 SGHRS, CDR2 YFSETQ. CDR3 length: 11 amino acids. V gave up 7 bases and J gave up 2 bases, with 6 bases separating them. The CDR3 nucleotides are TGCGCCAGCGGAGAAAACTATGGCTACACCTTC. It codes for CASGENYGYTF.